The rows below give T cell receptor beta chains drawn from one sample of a study of T cells in Graves' hyperthyroidism and ophthalmopathy. TCRdb independently ran MiXCR on the multiplex PCR reads; one entry per CDR3 protein. Here the sample spans about 640,000 distinct CDR3 sequences, under 25% being singletons. The sequencing sample was made of blood. These receptors all stem from a man aged 25 to 40 with Graves' ophthalmopathy. Each CDR3 is given with its conserved first and last residue. D genes are given only for firm matches. Clone size is not always given. Where it is, it says once, few, many or a class for expanded clones.

J | size | D | V | DNA | CDR3
TRBJ1-1 | few | NA | TRBV25-1 | TGTGCCAGCAGTGTCCGAGGGGGAGGTGGAACTGAAGCTTTCTTT | CASSVRGGGGTEAFF
TRBJ2-7 | few | NA | TRBV6-1 | TGTGCCAGCAGTAGAAGGGACGAGCAGTACTTC | CASSRRDEQYF
TRBJ1-5 | many | NA | TRBV12-3/TRBV12-4 | TGTGCCAGCAGTTTAGATGGTGGGGGAGGTCAGCCCCAGCATTTT | CASSLDGGGGQPQHF
TRBJ2-3 | few | TRBD1 | TRBV5-1 | TGCGCCAGCAGTAAGGGACAGGGAAGCACAGATACGCAGTATTTT | CASSKGQGSTDTQYF
TRBJ1-2 | NA | NA | TRBV6-1 | TGTGCCAGCAGTGATCATTCGGAACGGAACTATGGCTACACCTTC | CASSDHSERNYGYTF
TRBJ2-1 | few | TRBD2 | TRBV18 | TGTGCCAGCTCACCCGAACTAGCGGGAATGAATGAGCAGTTCTTC | CASSPELAGMNEQFF
TRBJ2-7 | NA | NA | TRBV10-3 | TGTGCCATCAGTGGCGAAGAGGAGGTAAACGAGCAGTACTTC | CAISGEEEVNEQYF
TRBJ2-1 | NA | TRBD1 | TRBV11-2 | TGTGCCAGCAGCCTCAGGACAGGGTGGAGGGAGGAGCAGTTCTTC | CASSLRTGWREEQFF
TRBJ2-5 | few | NA | TRBV7-8 | TGTGCCAGCAGCTTCACCGGGACACTCCAAGAGACCCAGTACTTC | CASSFTGTLQETQYF
TRBJ2-3 | few | NA | TRBV6-1 | TGTGCCAGTCCGGACCGACCCACAGATACGCAGTATTTT | CASPDRPTDTQYF
TRBJ2-1 | many | NA | TRBV11-2 | TGTGCCAGCAGCTTAGACGCGGGTAAAAACAATGAGCAGTTCTTC | CASSLDAGKNNEQFF
TRBJ2-1 | few | TRBD2 | TRBV20-1 | TGCAGTGCTAGAGATCAGGGACTAGCGGGACCTGAGCAGTTCTTC | CSARDQGLAGPEQFF
TRBJ2-3 | many | NA | TRBV28 | TGTGCCAGCAGTTTAAGGTTCAGTGATACGCAGTATTTT | CASSLRFSDTQYF
TRBJ2-7 | few | NA | TRBV20-1 | TGCAGTGCTAGAGATGGAGGGACAGCAGAAAAATCCTACGAGCAGTACTTC | CSARDGGTAEKSYEQYF